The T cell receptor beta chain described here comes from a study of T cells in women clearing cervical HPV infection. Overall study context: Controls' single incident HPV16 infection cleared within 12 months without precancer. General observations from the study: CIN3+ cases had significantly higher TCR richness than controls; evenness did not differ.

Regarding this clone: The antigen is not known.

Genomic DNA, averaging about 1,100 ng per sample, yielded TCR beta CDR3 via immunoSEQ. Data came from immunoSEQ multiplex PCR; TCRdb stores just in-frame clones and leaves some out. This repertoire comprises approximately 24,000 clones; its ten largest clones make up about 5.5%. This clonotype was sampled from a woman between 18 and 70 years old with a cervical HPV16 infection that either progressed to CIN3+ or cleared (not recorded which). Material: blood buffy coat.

CDR3 loop: CASSLAAGDSPLHF. The sequenced CDR3 bases are TGTGCCAGCAGCTTAGCGGCGGGAGATTCACCC. V gene TRBV11-2 combines with J gene TRBJ1-6, with D unresolved. The missing CDR3 end, 3 residues past where the read stops, is filled in from the germline J gene. From germline, CDR1 is SGHAT and CDR2 FQNNGV. The CDR3 has 14 residues. The ends were cut back, 1 base at V and 8 bases at J, with 9 bases in the middle.